A single TCR beta chain is shown here with its context. Its antigen is unknown. This CDR3 region has 14 residues. The junction had 8 bases not matched to a gene; V was cut back by 6 bases and J by 5 bases. Germline assignment: CDR1 SGHDN and CDR2 FVKESK. All patients picked for sequencing had shown, by flow cytometry, an expansion of CD8+CD57+ cells. Beads were used to enrich CD8+CD57+ cells, producing a mean 1.6 ug DNA. TCR beta VDJ combinations and CDR3 sequences were profiled from genomic DNA. Using its own MiXCR run on the reads, TCRdb lists one record per CDR3 protein. The sample gives about 21,000 distinct CDR3 sequences, 30% to 50% of which show up once; about 90% is in the top ten. This sample is part of a study of CD8+CD57+ T cells in acquired aplastic anemia. Findings of the study overall: Compared with total CD4+ and CD8+ cell pools, patient CD8+CD57+ cells were less diverse.

The chain combines TRBV14 with TRBJ2-7; TRBD1 matches 9 bases. The TCR sequence derives from a human donor with aplastic anemia. Sequenced sample: CD8+CD57+ T cells sorted from PBMCs. Subset specified: bead-enriched CD8+CD57+ effector memory T cells from SAA patients. CDR3 nucleotides: TGTGCCAGCAGTCAGACAGGGGGTTTCAACGAGCAGTACTTC. This encodes CASSQTGGFNEQYF.